The next 20 T cell receptor beta chains were all read from a single sample in a study of blood T cell repertoires in COVID-19. The data were produced by immunoSEQ multiplex PCR, yet TCRdb's version contains in-frame clones alone and is incomplete. The table includes roughly 250,000 clones, around nine tenths detected once. Sequenced sample: peripheral blood. These receptors came from a man between 35 and 55 years old who had recovered from COVID-19.

The chain combines TRBV6-2 or TRBV6-3 with TRBJ2-3; D is perhaps TRBD1 (6 bases). This CDR3 has 14 residues. The germline CDR1 and CDR2 sequences are MNHEY and SVGEGT. Deletions cut 2 bases from V and 5 bases from J, with 11 bases between. The CDR3 loop is CASSYLFRGDTQYF. In nucleotides, the CDR3 is TGTGCCAGCAGTTACCTTTTCAGGGGAGATACGCAGTATTTT.

There are a few counts of this clone. This chain connects TRBV6-5 to TRBJ2-3; 8 positions match TRBD1. The CDR3 is 15 residues long. Germline V gives CDR1 MNHEY, CDR2 SVGAGI. Trimming took 3 bases from V and 4 from J; bases not matched to a gene: 6. CDR3 region: CASSYGQGDPDTQYF. DNA for the CDR3: TGTGCCAGCAGTTATGGACAGGGAGATCCAGATACGCAGTATTTT.

This chain joins TRBV11-2 and TRBJ2-1, with 8 bases that match TRBD1. Germline loops: CDR1 SGHAT, CDR2 FQNNGV. CDR3 length: 15 residues. The J segment lost 4 bases and the V segment lost 4 bases, leaving 6 bases of the junction unmatched. CDR3 nucleotide sequence: TGTGCCAGCAGCTCACAGGGGGGTTTTTACAATGAGCAGTTCTTC. It codes for CASSSQGGFYNEQFF.

The chain employs TRBV4-1 and TRBJ1-4; tentatively, D is TRBD1 (5 bases). Germline lookup yields CDR1 MGHRA and CDR2 YSYEKL. V was pared by 0 bases and J by 8 bases, with 13 bases between. CDR3 size: 15 residues. The CDR3 nucleotides read TGCGCCAGCAGCCAAGAACCGGGGGACGAAGAAAAACTGTTTTTT. Translated: CASSQEPGDEEKLFF.

V gene TRBV3-1 (or the pseudogene TRBV3-2) combines with J gene TRBJ2-1; 8 bases agree with TRBD2. V was clipped by 4 bases and J by 4 bases; unmatched bases: 9. The CDR3 has 16 residues. From germline, CDR1 is LGHDT and CDR2 YNNKEL (reference sequence). The CDR3 spells CASSPFTGGPYNEQFF. DNA for the CDR3: TGTGCCAGCAGCCCCTTCACGGGGGGGCCTTACAATGAGCAGTTCTTC.

The chain combines TRBV20-1 with TRBJ2-1, with D perhaps matching TRBD1 (5 bases). CDR3 size: 11 residues. Trimming removed 4 bases from V and 7 bases from J, with 8 bases in between. Germline V gene lookup returns CDR1 DFQATT and CDR2 SNEGSKA (reference sequence). As DNA, the CDR3 is TGCAGTGCTAATGACAGAAATGAGCAGTTCTTC. Translation: CSANDRNEQFF.

A few counts support this clone. The rearrangement joins TRBV18 to TRBJ1-1; 7 bases align to TRBD1. V lost 8 bases to trimming and J lost 4 bases; unmatched junction nucleotides: 7. The CDR3 sequence is 13 residues long. Germline assignment: CDR1 KGHSH and CDR2 LQKENI. In DNA form, the CDR3 reads TGTGCCAGCGCAAGACAGGGAAGCACTGAAGCTTTCTTT. Translated, it gives CASARQGSTEAFF.

The chain is built from TRBV12-3 or TRBV12-4 and TRBJ2-7, with D perhaps matching TRBD2 (6 bases). This CDR3 has 13 residues. Trimming cost V 3 bases and J 0 bases, with 6 bases left between them. This CDR3 is CASSFSGSYEQYF. In nucleotides, the CDR3 is TGTGCCAGCAGTTTTAGCGGCTCCTACGAGCAGTACTTC.

The chain employs TRBV6-6 and TRBJ2-4; 8 bases are a match to TRBD2. V lost 4 bases to trimming and J lost 6 bases; unmatched junction nucleotides: 11. This CDR3 is built from 16 residues. Germline V lookup: CDR1 MNHNY, CDR2 SVGAGI (reference sequence). The CDR3 loop is CASSSYRVGGGNIQYF. DNA of the CDR3: TGTGCCAGCAGTTCCTATCGTGTCGGGGGGGGAAACATTCAGTACTTC.

The gene calls are TRBV7-9 and TRBJ1-1; 9 bases map to TRBD1. CDR3 length: 19 residues. With V trimmed by 2 bases and J by 0 bases, 13 bases remained unmatched. Per germline, CDR1 SEHNR and CDR2 FQNEAQ (reference sequence). CDR3 loop: CASSLYGDREGPVNTEAFF. CDR3 in DNA: TGTGCCAGCAGCTTATACGGGGACAGGGAAGGTCCCGTGAACACTGAAGCTTTCTTT.

The chain uses TRBV7-6 and TRBJ1-1; D possibly corresponds to TRBD1 (5 bases). Trimming left V 2 bases short and J 3 bases short, with 16 bases between. CDR1 is SGHVS, CDR2 FNYEAQ, per germline. The CDR3 has 16 amino acids. The CDR3 sequence is CASSLRQGGGDTEAFF. CDR3 DNA: TGTGCCAGCAGCTTAAGGCAGGGCGGTGGGGACACTGAAGCTTTCTTT.

This rearrangement joins TRBV18 to TRBJ2-7; TRBD2 aligns across 14 bases. V dropped 4 bases and J dropped 4; count of bases not matched to a gene: 6. The V gene's germline CDR1 is KGHSH and CDR2 LQKENI. This CDR3 comprises 16 residues. CDR3 bases: TGTGCCAGCTCACGGGAGACTAGCGGGGGGGCTTACGAGCAGTACTTC. Protein: CASSRETSGGAYEQYF.

This sequence joins TRBV29-1 and TRBJ1-1; D ambiguous. Germline loops: CDR1 SQVTM, CDR2 ANQGSEA. The CDR3 sequence is 14 residues long. V was cut by 6 bases and J by 1 base, with 15 bases left in between. The CDR3 DNA reads TGCAGCGTCTCATCACGACGGGGGAACACTGAAGCTTTCTTT. Translated: CSVSSRRGNTEAFF.

V usage is TRBV18 and J usage is TRBJ2-2; unclear D gene. The V end was cut by 5 bases, the J end by 6 bases, with 4 bases between. This CDR3 has 11 amino acids. CDR1 and CDR2 (germline): KGHSH, LQKENI. The CDR3 here is CASSESGELFF. DNA for the CDR3: TGTGCCAGCTCAGAGTCCGGGGAGCTGTTTTTT.

J is TRBJ2-3 and V is TRBV19, with a possible D match to TRBD1 (6 bases). Germline CDR1 reads LNHDA; CDR2 reads SQIVND (reference sequence). V lost 5 bases, J lost 2 bases, and 14 bases lay in between. The CDR3 is made up of 15 amino acids. CDR3 nucleotides: TGTGCCAGTAGTGGAGGACAGAAGATCACAGATACGCAGTATTTT. Encoded protein: CASSGGQKITDTQYF. Filled out from reference TRBV19 and TRBJ2-3, the complete variable domain reads DGGITQSPKYLFRKEGQNVTLSCEQNLNHDAMYWYRQDPGQGLRLIYYSQIVNDFQKGDIAEGYSVSREKKESFPLTVTSAQKNPTAFYLCASSGGQKITDTQYFGPGTRLTVL.

The J gene is TRBJ1-3, the V gene TRBV7-9; TRBD1 aligns across 7 bases. Trimming at V came to 3 bases and at J to 0 bases, leaving 8 bases not matched to a gene. Germline lookup yields CDR1 SEHNR and CDR2 FQNEAQ (reference sequence). This CDR3 region has 17 residues. In nucleotides, the CDR3 is TGTGCCAGCAGCTTGGGGACAGCTTCCTACTCTGGAAACACCATATATTTT. Its translation is CASSLGTASYSGNTIYF.

This rearrangement joins TRBV14 to TRBJ1-1; D gene ambiguous. Trimming stripped 3 bases from V and 11 bases from J, with 19 bases between. Germline assignment: CDR1 SGHDN and CDR2 FVKESK. This CDR3 comprises 14 residues. CDR3 DNA sequence: TGTGCCAGCAGCCACCCGCGAGGACTCCCTAGCGCTTTCTTT. Protein: CASSHPRGLPSAFF. The full variable domain, with the rest looked up from reference TRBV14 and TRBJ1-1, is EAGVTQFPSHSVIEKGQTVTLRCDPISGHDNLYWYRRVMGKEIKFLLHFVKESKQDESGMPNNRFLAERTGGTYSTLKVQPAELEDSGVYFCASSHPRGLPSAFFGQGTRLTVV.

This chain joins TRBV15 and TRBJ1-1; D gene ambiguous. Germline loops: CDR1 LNHNV, CDR2 YYDKDF (reference sequence). Deletions cut 8 bases from V and 5 bases from J, with 9 bases between. This CDR3 is 11 amino acids long. This chain's CDR3 is CATAGGTEAFF. The CDR3 DNA reads TGTGCCACCGCGGGAGGGACTGAAGCTTTCTTT.

The sample holds one count of this clone. The chain combines TRBV5-1 with TRBJ2-2; TRBD2 aligns across 7 bases. The germline V gene has CDR1 SGHRS and CDR2 YFSETQ. Germline trimming cut 0 bases from V and 7 bases from J; bases unmatched to any gene: 3. This CDR3 contains 14 residues. The CDR3 DNA follows: TGCGCCAGCAGCTTGGCCGGGGGGTACGGGGAGCTGTTTTTT. Its protein is CASSLAGGYGELFF.

This chain connects TRBV19 to TRBJ2-2, with D tentatively TRBD1 (5 bases). Germline V gives CDR1 LNHDA, CDR2 SQIVND (reference sequence). The CDR3 runs 15 residues. V dropped 3 bases and J dropped 7 bases, with 15 bases sitting between them. The CDR3 loop reads CASSIGRRQGGELFF. CDR3 nucleotide sequence: TGTGCCAGTAGTATCGGACGACGGCAGGGCGGGGAGCTGTTTTTT.